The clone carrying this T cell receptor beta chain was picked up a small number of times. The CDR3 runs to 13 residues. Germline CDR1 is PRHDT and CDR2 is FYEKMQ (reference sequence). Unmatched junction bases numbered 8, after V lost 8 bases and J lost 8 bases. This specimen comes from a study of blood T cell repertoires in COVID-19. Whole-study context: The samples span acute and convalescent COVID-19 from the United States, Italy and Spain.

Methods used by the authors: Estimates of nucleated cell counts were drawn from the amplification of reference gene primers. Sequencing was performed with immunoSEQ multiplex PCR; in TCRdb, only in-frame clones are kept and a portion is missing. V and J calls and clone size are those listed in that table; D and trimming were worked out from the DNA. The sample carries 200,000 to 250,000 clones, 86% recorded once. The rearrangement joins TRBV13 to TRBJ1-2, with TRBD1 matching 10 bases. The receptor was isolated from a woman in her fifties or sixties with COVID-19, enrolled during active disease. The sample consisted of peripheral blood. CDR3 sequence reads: CASDYRDRGGYTF. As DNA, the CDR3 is TGTGCCAGCGACTACCGGGACAGGGGCGGCTACACCTTC.